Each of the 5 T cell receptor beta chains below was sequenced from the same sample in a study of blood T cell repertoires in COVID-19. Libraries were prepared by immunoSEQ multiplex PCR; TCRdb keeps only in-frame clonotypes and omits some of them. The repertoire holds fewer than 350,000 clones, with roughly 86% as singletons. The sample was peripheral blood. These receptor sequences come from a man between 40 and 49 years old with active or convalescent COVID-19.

CDR3 in amino acids: CASSWLGGGTSQETQYF. CDR3 nucleotide sequence: TGTGCCAGCAGCTGGCTAGGCGGCGGGACTTCACAAGAGACCCAGTACTTC. The V and J genes are TRBV7-9 and TRBJ2-5, with a tentative D call TRBD2 (6 bases). The CDR3 has 17 amino acids. Trimming took 4 bases from V and 2 from J, leaving 20 bases between them. The V gene's germline CDR1 is SEHNR and CDR2 FQNEAQ (reference sequence).

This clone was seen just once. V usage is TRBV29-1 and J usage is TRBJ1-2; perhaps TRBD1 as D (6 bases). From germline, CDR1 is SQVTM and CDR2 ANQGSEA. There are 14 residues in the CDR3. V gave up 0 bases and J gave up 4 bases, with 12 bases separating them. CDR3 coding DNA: TGCAGCGTTGAAGAGGGGGGGCTCGGCTATGGCTACACCTTC. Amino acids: CSVEEGGLGYGYTF.

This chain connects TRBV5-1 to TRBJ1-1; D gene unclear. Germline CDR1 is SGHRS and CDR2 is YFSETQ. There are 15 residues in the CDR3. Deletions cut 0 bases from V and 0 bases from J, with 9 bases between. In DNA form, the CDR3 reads TGCGCCAGCAGCTTGGGACACCGCCTGAACACTGAAGCTTTCTTT. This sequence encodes CASSLGHRLNTEAFF.

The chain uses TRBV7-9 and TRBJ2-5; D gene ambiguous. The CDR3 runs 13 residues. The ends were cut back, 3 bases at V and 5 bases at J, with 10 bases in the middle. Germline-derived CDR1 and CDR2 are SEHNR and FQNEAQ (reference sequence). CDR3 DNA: TGTGCCAGCAGCTTCGGTTCCCCGGAGACCCAGTACTTC. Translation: CASSFGSPETQYF.

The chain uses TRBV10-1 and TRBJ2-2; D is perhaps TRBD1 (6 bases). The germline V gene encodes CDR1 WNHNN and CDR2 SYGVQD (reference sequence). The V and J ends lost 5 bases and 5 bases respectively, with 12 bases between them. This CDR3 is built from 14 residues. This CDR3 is CASSWQGRTGELFF. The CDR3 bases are TGCGCCAGCAGTTGGCAGGGGAGAACCGGGGAGCTGTTTTTT.